The 24 T cell receptor beta chains listed next were all sequenced from one sample in a study of blood T cell repertoires in COVID-19. Sequenced by immunoSEQ multiplex PCR; TCRdb stores in-frame clones only, minus some. There are 100,000 to 120,000 clones in the sample; around nine tenths occur only once, and more than 4.5% lies in the top ten. Sequenced input: peripheral blood. The receptor set was obtained from a human donor in a cohort sampled during active COVID-19.

V and J are TRBV4-1 and TRBJ2-6; 8 bases map to TRBD1. This CDR3 is 18 amino acids long. Germline CDR1 MGHRA, CDR2 YSYEKL. Unmatched junction bases numbered 8, after V lost 4 bases and J lost 0 bases. CDR3 DNA sequence: TGCGCCAGCAGCCGCCGGGACAGGTCGAGCTCTGGGGCCAACGTCCTGACTTTC. Translated, it gives CASSRRDRSSSGANVLTF.

This clone came up a few times. The rearrangement links TRBV14 to TRBJ2-3, with a possible D match to TRBD1 (5 bases). Germline-derived CDR1 and CDR2 are SGHDN and FVKESK. The CDR3 consists of 15 residues. V was shortened by 5 bases and J by 3 bases, with 15 bases between the two germline ends. The CDR3 bases are TGTGCCAGCAGCACCCCGGCGCAGGGAACAGATACGCAGTATTTT. Encoded protein: CASSTPAQGTDTQYF.

A single count supports this clone. The chain combines TRBV7-2 with TRBJ2-7, with TRBD1 matching 7 bases. CDR1 SGHTA and CDR2 FQGNSA come from the germline V gene. The CDR3 length is 14 residues. V lost 1 base, J lost 2 bases, and 2 bases stayed unmatched. Written as DNA, the CDR3 is TGTGCCAGCAGCTTAGGACAGGGTGCCTACGAGCAGTACTTC. This gives the protein CASSLGQGAYEQYF.

There are a few counts of this clone. The rearrangement joins TRBV5-6 to TRBJ1-1; TRBD1 matches at 8 bases. The germline gives CDR1 SGHDT, CDR2 YYEEEE. Trimming at V came to 0 bases and at J to 1 base, leaving 14 bases not matched to a gene. The CDR3 has 19 amino acids. The DNA for the CDR3 is TGTGCCAGCAGCTTGGATGGGACAGGCCCGCGCCCCACGAACACTGAAGCTTTCTTT. Amino acid sequence: CASSLDGTGPRPTNTEAFF.

V is TRBV4-1 and J is TRBJ1-2; D gene unclear. The germline CDR1 and CDR2 sequences are MGHRA and YSYEKL. V was shortened by 0 bases and J by 2 bases, with 10 bases between the two germline ends. The CDR3 totals 15 residues. The CDR3 DNA is TGCGCCAGCAGCCAAGAAGGCGCGGGAAACTATGGCTACACCTTC. Translated: CASSQEGAGNYGYTF.

This chain connects TRBV3-1 (or the pseudogene TRBV3-2) to TRBJ2-3, with 8 bases fitting TRBD2. Germline lookup yields CDR1 LGHDT and CDR2 YNNKEL (reference sequence). V shed 4 bases and J 0 bases; nucleotides not matched to a gene: 6. There are 16 residues in the CDR3. The CDR3 DNA reads as TGTGCCAGCAGCCGGGGACTAGGAGGGAGCACAGATACGCAGTATTTT. This encodes CASSRGLGGSTDTQYF.

The chain employs TRBV19 and TRBJ2-5; no definite D call. The CDR3 runs to 14 residues. Germline V gene sequence: CDR1 LNHDA, CDR2 SQIVND (reference sequence). The V end lost 0 bases, the J end lost 5 bases, and 10 bases lay between the germline ends. DNA for the CDR3: TGTGCCAGTAGTATAGAGGGCAGGCTGGAGACCCAGTACTTC. Protein: CASSIEGRLETQYF.

V usage is TRBV30 and J usage is TRBJ2-7; 13 bases match TRBD2. V was clipped by 3 bases and J by 2 bases; unmatched bases: 4. The CDR3 has 15 amino acids. Germline V gene sequence: CDR1 GTSNPN, CDR2 SVGIG (reference sequence). The CDR3 loop is CAWRRGTSGAYEQYF. The CDR3 DNA reads TGTGCCTGGAGACGGGGGACTAGCGGGGCCTACGAGCAGTACTTC.

The gene calls are TRBV15 and TRBJ2-7, with 8 bases lining up with TRBD1. V gave up 1 base and J gave up 7 bases; unmatched junction bases: 9. There are 15 residues in the CDR3. Per germline, CDR1 LNHNV and CDR2 YYDKDF (reference sequence). The CDR3 loop reads CATSRGRQGAREQYF. The CDR3 nucleotides read TGTGCCACCAGCAGAGGAAGGCAGGGGGCGAGGGAGCAGTACTTC.

This chain connects TRBV7-3 to TRBJ2-1, with D possibly being TRBD2 (5 bases). This CDR3 has 12 amino acids. V gave up 5 bases and J gave up 7 bases, with 9 bases separating them. Germline V gives CDR1 SGHTA, CDR2 FQGTGA. In nucleotides, the CDR3 is TGTGCCAGCAGCACACTAGGTAATGAGCAGTTCTTC. Its translation is CASSTLGNEQFF.

This clone occurred a few times. This sequence joins TRBV7-9 and TRBJ2-1, with D unclear. There are 13 residues in the CDR3. CDR1 and CDR2 (germline): SEHNR, FQNEAQ (reference sequence). V was cut by 4 bases and J by 3 bases, with 7 bases left in between. CDR3 nucleotide sequence: TGTGCCAGCAGCTCAGCCCTCTACAATGAGCAGTTCTTC. Its translation: CASSSALYNEQFF.

The CDR3 DNA sequence: TGTGCCAGCAGCCATCCCAGCGGGTTGGGAGAGACCCAGTACTTC. Protein product: CASSHPSGLGETQYF. V is TRBV14 and J is TRBJ2-5; TRBD2 might be the D (6 bases). The ends were cut back, 3 bases at V and 4 bases at J, with 15 bases in the middle. The CDR3 consists of 15 residues. Germline loops: CDR1 SGHDN, CDR2 FVKESK.

Only a few counts were recorded for this clone. The V call is TRBV11-2, the J call TRBJ1-1, with TRBD1 identical over 10 bases. J gave up 1 base and V 1 base, and 12 bases lay outside the gene matches. CDR1 SGHAT and CDR2 FQNNGV come from the germline V gene. CDR3 size: 19 residues. In DNA, the CDR3 is TGTGCCAGCAGCTTAGGCAGGGTAGACAGGGGGCTTGGGAACACTGAAGCTTTCTTT. It yields the protein CASSLGRVDRGLGNTEAFF.

CDR3 coding DNA: TGTGCCAGCAGCCGCCAACCGACTAGCCCCTTCACAGATACGCAGTATTTT. This gives the protein CASSRQPTSPFTDTQYF. The gene calls are TRBV3-1 (or the pseudogene TRBV3-2) and TRBJ2-3; 7 bases agree with TRBD2. After removal of 4 bases from V and 2 bases from J, the junction contained 12 bases not matched to a gene. This CDR3 spans 17 amino acids. Germline CDR1 is LGHDT and CDR2 is YNNKEL (reference sequence).

This chain joins TRBV5-1 and TRBJ2-7, with D perhaps TRBD1 (6 bases). This CDR3 has 13 residues. Germline CDR1 SGHRS, CDR2 YFSETQ. With 4 bases removed from V and 2 bases from J, the gap between germline ends came to 10 bases. The CDR3 nucleotides are TGCGCCAGCAGCCACGACAGGACCTACGAGCAGTACTTC. It encodes CASSHDRTYEQYF.

The chain recombines TRBV19 with TRBJ1-3; the D is unclear. The germline gives CDR1 LNHDA, CDR2 SQIVND (reference sequence). Trimming took off 2 bases at V and 2 bases at J, with 13 bases between the two ends. The CDR3 has 16 amino acids. This CDR3 is CASSISAVGPGNTIYF. The CDR3 DNA reads as TGTGCCAGTAGTATATCGGCGGTAGGCCCTGGAAACACCATATATTTT.

The chain uses TRBV7-9 and TRBJ1-1; TRBD1 aligns across 9 bases. Losses at the gene ends were 5 bases for V and 5 bases for J; bases not matched to a gene: 9. Germline loops: CDR1 SEHNR, CDR2 FQNEAQ (reference sequence). This CDR3 is 15 amino acids long. CDR3 residues: CASSHSWTGVTEAFF. DNA of the CDR3: TGTGCCAGCAGCCACAGTTGGACAGGGGTGACTGAAGCTTTCTTT.

This clone has only one observation. The V and J genes are TRBV15 and TRBJ1-5; possibly TRBD1 for D (6 bases). Germline-derived CDR1 and CDR2 are LNHNV and YYDKDF (reference sequence). Trimming shortened V by 4 bases and J by 2 bases, and 15 bases separated the two germline ends. CDR3 size: 16 residues. For the CDR3, the DNA is TGTGCCACCAGCACCCCTGGGGGGGCTGGCAATCAGCCCCAGCATTTT. Amino acid sequence: CATSTPGGAGNQPQHF.

The rearrangement links TRBV5-4 to TRBJ2-2; 10 nucleotides align to TRBD1. Germline CDR1 and CDR2: SGHNT and YYREEE (reference sequence). This CDR3 has 14 residues. J gave up 7 bases and V 5 bases, and 5 bases lay outside the gene matches. For the CDR3, the DNA is TGTGCCAGCAGAAGACAGGGGGCAGTCGGGGAGCTGTTTTTT. Translation gives CASRRQGAVGELFF.

The chain recombines TRBV11-2 with TRBJ2-2; no clear D. V lost 7 bases to trimming and J lost 2 bases, with 14 bases between them. Looked up from germline, CDR1 is SGHAT and CDR2 is FQNNGV. The CDR3 contains 15 residues. CDR3 amino acids: CASNQAGSNTGELFF. In DNA form, the CDR3 reads TGTGCCAGCAACCAGGCAGGCAGTAACACCGGGGAGCTGTTTTTT.

V and J are TRBV20-1 and TRBJ2-7; weak D call: TRBD2 (5 bases). CDR1 and CDR2 from the germline V gene are DFQATT and SNEGSKA (reference sequence). The V end was cut by 3 bases, the J end by 0 bases, with 18 bases between. The CDR3 spans 16 residues. The CDR3 region has the DNA TGCAGTGCTAGTCTCACGGGATCCCCGACCTCCTACGAGCAGTACTTC. Translating it yields CSASLTGSPTSYEQYF.

This clone came up once. V and J are TRBV28 and TRBJ2-2; D may be TRBD1 (5 bases). Trimming stripped 3 bases from V and 1 base from J, with 6 bases between. The CDR3 runs to 14 residues. The germline CDR1 and CDR2 sequences are MDHEN and SYDVKM. The CDR3 is CASSFQGNTGELFF. The CDR3 nucleotides are TGTGCCAGCAGTTTCCAGGGGAACACCGGGGAGCTGTTTTTT.

This chain connects TRBV7-2 to TRBJ1-2; 7 bases align to TRBD1. CDR1 and CDR2 (germline): SGHTA, FQGNSA. V lost 5 bases and J lost 4; bases outside the gene matches: 10. The CDR3 spans 15 residues. In nucleotides, the CDR3 is TGTGCCAGCAGCCCCGGGACAGTCCGGGGCTATGGCTACACCTTC. Encoded protein: CASSPGTVRGYGYTF.

Concerning this clone itself: Other DNA sequences in this sample translate to the same CDR3. The rearrangement joins TRBV12-3 or TRBV12-4 to TRBJ2-2, with 8 bases fitting TRBD2. Trimming took 3 bases from V and 7 from J; bases not matched to a gene: 1. The CDR3 sequence is 13 residues long. The CDR3 spells CASSLLAGGELFF. The DNA of the CDR3 is TGTGCCAGCAGTTTGCTAGCGGGCGGGGAGCTGTTTTTT.